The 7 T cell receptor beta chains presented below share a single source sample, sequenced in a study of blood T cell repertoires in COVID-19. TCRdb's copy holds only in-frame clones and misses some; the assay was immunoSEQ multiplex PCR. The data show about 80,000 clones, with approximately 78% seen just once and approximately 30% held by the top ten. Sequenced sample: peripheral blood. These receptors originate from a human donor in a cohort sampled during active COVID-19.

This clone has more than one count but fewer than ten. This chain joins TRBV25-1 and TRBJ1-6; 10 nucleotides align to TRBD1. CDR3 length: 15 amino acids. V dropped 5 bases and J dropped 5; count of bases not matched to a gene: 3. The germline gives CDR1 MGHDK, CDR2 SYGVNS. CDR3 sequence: CASSRTGGNNSPLHF. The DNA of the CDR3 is TGTGCCAGCAGTAGGACAGGGGGTAATAATTCACCCCTCCACTTT.

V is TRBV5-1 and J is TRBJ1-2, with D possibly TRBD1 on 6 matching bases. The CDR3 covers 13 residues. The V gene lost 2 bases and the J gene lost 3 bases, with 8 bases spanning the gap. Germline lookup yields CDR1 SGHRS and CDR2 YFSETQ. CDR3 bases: TGCGCCAGCAGCTTACGGACAGACTATGGCTACACCTTC. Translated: CASSLRTDYGYTF.

CDR3 sequence (DNA): TGTGCCTGGAGGAGCGGGTGGAATCAGCCCCAGCATTTT. Translating it yields CAWRSGWNQPQHF. The chain carries TRBV30 and TRBJ1-5; no definite D call. Trimming left V 3 bases short and J 4 bases short, with 10 bases between. The germline gives CDR1 GTSNPN, CDR2 SVGIG (reference sequence). The CDR3 is 13 amino acids.

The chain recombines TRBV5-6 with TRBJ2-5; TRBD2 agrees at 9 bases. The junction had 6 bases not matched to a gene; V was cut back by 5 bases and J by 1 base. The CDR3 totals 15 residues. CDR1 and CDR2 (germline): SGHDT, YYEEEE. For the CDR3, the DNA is TGTGCCAGCAGTTCCTGGACTAGCGTCCAAGAGACCCAGTACTTC. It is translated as CASSSWTSVQETQYF.

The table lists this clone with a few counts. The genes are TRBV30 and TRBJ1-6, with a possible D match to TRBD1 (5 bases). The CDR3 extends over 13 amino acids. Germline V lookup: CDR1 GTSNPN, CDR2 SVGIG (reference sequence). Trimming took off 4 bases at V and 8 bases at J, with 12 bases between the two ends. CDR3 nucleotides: TGTGCCTGGACCCAACGGGGGGATTCACCCCTCCACTTT. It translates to CAWTQRGDSPLHF.

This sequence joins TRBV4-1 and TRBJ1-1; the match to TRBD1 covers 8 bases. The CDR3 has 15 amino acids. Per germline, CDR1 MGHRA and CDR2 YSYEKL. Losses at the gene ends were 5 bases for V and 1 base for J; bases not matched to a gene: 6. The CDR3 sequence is CASSKTGQGNTEAFF. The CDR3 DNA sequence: TGCGCCAGCAGCAAGACCGGACAGGGGAACACTGAAGCTTTCTTT.

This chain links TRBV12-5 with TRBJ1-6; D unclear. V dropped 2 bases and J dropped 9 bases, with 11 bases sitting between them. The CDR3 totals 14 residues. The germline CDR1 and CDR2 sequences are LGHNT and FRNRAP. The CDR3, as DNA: TGTGCTAGTGGTTTGAGGAGCCAAGGTTCACCCCTCCACTTT. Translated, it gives CASGLRSQGSPLHF.